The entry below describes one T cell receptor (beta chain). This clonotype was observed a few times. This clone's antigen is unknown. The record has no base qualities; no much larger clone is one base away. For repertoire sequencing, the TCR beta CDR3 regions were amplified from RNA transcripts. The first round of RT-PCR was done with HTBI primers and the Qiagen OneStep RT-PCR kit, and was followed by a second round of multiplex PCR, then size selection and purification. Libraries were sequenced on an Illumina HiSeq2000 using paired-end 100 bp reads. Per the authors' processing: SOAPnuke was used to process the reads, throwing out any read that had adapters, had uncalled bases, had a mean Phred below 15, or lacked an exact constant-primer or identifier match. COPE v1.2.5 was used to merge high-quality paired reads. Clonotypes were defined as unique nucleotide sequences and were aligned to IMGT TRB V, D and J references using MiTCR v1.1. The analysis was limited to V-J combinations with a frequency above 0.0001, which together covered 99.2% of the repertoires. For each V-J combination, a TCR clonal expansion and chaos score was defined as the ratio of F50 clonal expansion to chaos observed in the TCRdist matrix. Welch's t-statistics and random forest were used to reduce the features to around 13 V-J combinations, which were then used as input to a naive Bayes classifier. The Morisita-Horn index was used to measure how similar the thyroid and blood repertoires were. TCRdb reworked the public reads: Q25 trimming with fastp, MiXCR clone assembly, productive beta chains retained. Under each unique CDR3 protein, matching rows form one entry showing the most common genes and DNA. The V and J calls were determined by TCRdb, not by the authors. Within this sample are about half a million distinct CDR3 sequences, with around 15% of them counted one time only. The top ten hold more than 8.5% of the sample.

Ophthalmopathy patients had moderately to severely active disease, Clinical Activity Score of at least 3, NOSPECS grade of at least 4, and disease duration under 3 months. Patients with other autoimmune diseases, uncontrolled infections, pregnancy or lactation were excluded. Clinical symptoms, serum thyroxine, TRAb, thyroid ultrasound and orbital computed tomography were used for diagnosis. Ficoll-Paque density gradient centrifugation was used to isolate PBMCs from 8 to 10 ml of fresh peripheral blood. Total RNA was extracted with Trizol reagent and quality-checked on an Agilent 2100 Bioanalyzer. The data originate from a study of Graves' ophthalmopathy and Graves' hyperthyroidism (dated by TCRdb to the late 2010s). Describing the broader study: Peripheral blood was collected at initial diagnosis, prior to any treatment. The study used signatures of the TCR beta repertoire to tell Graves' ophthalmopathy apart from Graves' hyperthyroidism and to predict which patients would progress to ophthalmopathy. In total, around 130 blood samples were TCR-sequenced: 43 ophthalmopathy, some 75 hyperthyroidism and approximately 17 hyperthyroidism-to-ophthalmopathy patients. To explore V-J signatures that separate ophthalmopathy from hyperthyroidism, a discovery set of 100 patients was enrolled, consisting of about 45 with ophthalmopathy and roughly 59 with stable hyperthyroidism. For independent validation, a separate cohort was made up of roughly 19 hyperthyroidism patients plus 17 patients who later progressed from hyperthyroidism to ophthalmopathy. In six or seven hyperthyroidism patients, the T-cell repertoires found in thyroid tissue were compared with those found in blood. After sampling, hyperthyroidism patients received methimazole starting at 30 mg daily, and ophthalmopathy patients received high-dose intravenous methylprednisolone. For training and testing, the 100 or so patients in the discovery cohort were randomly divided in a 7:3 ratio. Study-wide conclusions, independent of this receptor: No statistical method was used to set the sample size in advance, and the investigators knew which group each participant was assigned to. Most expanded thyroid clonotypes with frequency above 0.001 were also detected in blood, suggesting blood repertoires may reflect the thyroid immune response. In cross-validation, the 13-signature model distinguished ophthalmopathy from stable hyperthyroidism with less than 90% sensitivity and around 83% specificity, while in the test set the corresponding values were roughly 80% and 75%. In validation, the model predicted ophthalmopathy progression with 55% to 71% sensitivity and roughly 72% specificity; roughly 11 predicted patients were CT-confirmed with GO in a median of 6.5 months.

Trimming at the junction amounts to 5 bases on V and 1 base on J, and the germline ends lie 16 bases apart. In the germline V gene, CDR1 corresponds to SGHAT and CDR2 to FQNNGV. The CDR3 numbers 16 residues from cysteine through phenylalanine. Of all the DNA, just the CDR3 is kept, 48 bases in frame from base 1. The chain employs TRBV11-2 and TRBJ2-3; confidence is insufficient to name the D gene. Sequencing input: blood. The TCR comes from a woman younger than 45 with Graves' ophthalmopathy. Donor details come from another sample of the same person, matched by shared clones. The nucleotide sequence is TGTGCCAGCAGCGCCGATGGCGTTTTGGGCACAGATACGCAGTATTTT. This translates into CASSADGVLGTDTQYF.